The 18 T cell receptor beta chains listed next were all sequenced from one sample in a study of beta chain features in type 1 diabetes. Study findings and constraints: All four CD4+ subsets of Type 1 diabetes patients contained TCRB CDR3s that were moderately but significantly shorter.

These TCRs are of unknown antigen specificity. The investigators reverse transcribed all of the isolated RNA, so they sequenced expressed TCRB transcripts. The table came from immunoSEQ multiplex PCR; TCRdb's copy has only in-frame clones and leaves some out. The table lists roughly 340,000 clones, approximately 12% of them singletons. The sequenced material came from naive CD4+ T cells from blood. The receptors shown here come from a woman between 18 and 29 years old with type 1 diabetes.

V gene TRBV6-5 combines with J gene TRBJ1-1, with 7 bases lining up with TRBD1. The trim removed 7 bases at V and 6 bases at J, leaving 2 bases unmatched. Germline CDR1 reads MNHEY; CDR2 reads SVGAGI. The CDR3 covers 11 residues. CDR3 loop: CASIGTAEAFF. DNA for the CDR3: TGTGCCAGCATCGGGACAGCTGAAGCTTTCTTT.

The genes are TRBV23-1 and TRBJ1-1; 7 nucleotides match TRBD1. TRBV23-1 is an open reading frame whose function is uncertain. J was trimmed by 2 bases and V by 7 bases; bases with no gene match: 13. The CDR3 sequence is 16 residues long. The DNA of the CDR3 is TGCGCCAGCACCTCAAATAAGGGACAGCCCAACACTGAAGCTTTCTTT. This sequence encodes CASTSNKGQPNTEAFF.

The table lists this clone with a few counts. The chain employs TRBV9 and TRBJ2-5, with 8 bases that match TRBD1. J gave up 5 bases and V 4 bases, and 7 bases lay outside the gene matches. The CDR3 runs to 14 residues. CDR1 and CDR2 from the germline V gene are SGDLS and YYNGEE. The CDR3: CASSPRGQAETQYF. The CDR3 DNA reads TGTGCCAGCAGCCCCAGGGGGCAGGCGGAGACCCAGTACTTC. The full variable domain, completed using reference TRBV9 and TRBJ2-5, is DSGVTQTPKHLITATGQRVTLRCSPRSGDLSVYWYQQSLDQGLQFLIQYYNGEERAKGNILERFSAQQFPDLHSELNLSSLELGDSALYFCASSPRGQAETQYFGPGTRLLVL.

This clone has only a few counts. This chain joins TRBV27 and TRBJ1-5; TRBD1 might be the D (5 bases). V gave up 6 bases and J gave up 7 bases, with 16 bases separating them. The germline CDR1 and CDR2 sequences are MNHEY and SMNVEV (reference sequence). The CDR3 extends over 14 amino acids. The CDR3 DNA reads TGTGCCAGCAGCCCAGCGGGGGTTGCCCAGCCCCAGCATTTT. Amino acid sequence: CASSPAGVAQPQHF.

This clone appeared a few times. The chain joins TRBV7-2 to TRBJ2-2; 8 bases are shared with TRBD2. The trim removed 2 bases at V and 7 bases at J, leaving 9 bases unmatched. The CDR3 has 16 amino acids. The germline V gene has CDR1 SGHTA and CDR2 FQGNSA. This chain's CDR3 is CASSLLAGRRVGELFF. CDR3 DNA: TGTGCCAGCAGCTTATTAGCGGGACGGAGGGTCGGGGAGCTGTTTTTT.

The chain links TRBV18 to TRBJ2-1; D is possibly TRBD2 (6 bases). Germline CDR1 KGHSH, CDR2 LQKENI. This CDR3 is built from 16 residues. Trimming shortened V by 3 bases and J by 5 bases, and 17 bases separated the two germline ends. CDR3: CASSPQELAANNEQFF. The CDR3 region has the DNA TGTGCCAGCTCACCTCAGGAACTAGCAGCTAACAATGAGCAGTTCTTC. Full variable domain (rest looked up from reference TRBV18 and TRBJ2-1): NAGVMQNPRHLVRRRGQEARLRCSPMKGHSHVYWYRQLPEEGLKFMVYLQKENIIDESGMPKERFSAEFPKEGPSILRIQQVVRGDSAAYFCASSPQELAANNEQFFGPGTRLTVL.

This chain connects TRBV7-3 to TRBJ2-2, with D tentatively TRBD1 (6 bases). The germline V gene has CDR1 SGHTA and CDR2 FQGTGA. The V gene lost 3 bases and the J gene lost 1 base, with 6 bases spanning the gap. The CDR3 sequence is 14 residues long. CDR3 sequence: CASSLGQNTGELFF. CDR3 nucleotides: TGTGCCAGCAGCTTGGGACAGAACACCGGGGAGCTGTTTTTT.

CDR3 loop: CASSQGVSRGTQYF. The CDR3 DNA is TGTGCCAGCAGCCAGGGGGTGTCCCGGGGGACCCAGTACTTC. This chain uses TRBV11-2 with TRBJ2-5; 7 nucleotides match TRBD1. This CDR3 region has 14 residues. In germline, CDR1 is SGHAT, CDR2 FQNNGV. J was trimmed by 7 bases and V by 5 bases; bases with no gene match: 10.

This clone was picked up a small number of times. This chain connects TRBV2 to TRBJ2-1; maybe TRBD2 (6 bases). The CDR3 extends over 14 amino acids. The germline V gene encodes CDR1 SNHLY and CDR2 FYNNEI. V was shortened by 1 base and J by 4 bases, with 8 bases between the two germline ends. In nucleotides, the CDR3 is TGTGCCAGCAGTGAAGGGCGGGGTTACAATGAGCAGTTCTTC. The encoded protein is CASSEGRGYNEQFF.

This clone has just a few counts. The V gene is TRBV9, the J gene TRBJ2-1, with D tentatively TRBD2 (5 bases). CDR3 length: 17 residues. Between the trimmed V and J ends, which lost 3 bases and 1 base, there was a span of 17 bases. In germline, CDR1 is SGDLS, CDR2 YYNGEE. The CDR3: CASSGTRPPGSYNEQFF. CDR3 sequence (DNA): TGTGCCAGCAGCGGGACTCGGCCTCCGGGGTCCTACAATGAGCAGTTCTTC.

The chain employs TRBV18 and TRBJ2-3; the D gene is possibly TRBD2 (6 bases). The CDR3 runs to 14 residues. V dropped 3 bases and J dropped 4 bases, with 11 bases sitting between them. Germline V CDR1 and CDR2: KGHSH, LQKENI. CDR3 DNA: TGTGCCAGCTCACCCCTCGGGACTGCAGATACGCAGTATTTT. The encoded protein is CASSPLGTADTQYF. The full variable domain, in which reference TRBV18 and TRBJ2-3 provide the parts outside the CDR3, is NAGVMQNPRHLVRRRGQEARLRCSPMKGHSHVYWYRQLPEEGLKFMVYLQKENIIDESGMPKERFSAEFPKEGPSILRIQQVVRGDSAAYFCASSPLGTADTQYFGPGTRLTVL.

The chain employs TRBV5-1 and TRBJ2-3; D is possibly TRBD2 (6 bases). Looked up from germline, CDR1 is SGHRS and CDR2 is YFSETQ. Trimming took 5 bases from V and 2 from J, leaving 12 bases between them. The CDR3 is 14 residues long. The CDR3 sequence is CASRTRGYTDTQYF. Written as DNA, the CDR3 is TGCGCCAGCAGGACTAGAGGGTACACAGATACGCAGTATTTT.

The gene calls are TRBV27 and TRBJ2-3; 10 nucleotides agree with TRBD2. After removal of 1 base from V and 3 bases from J, the junction contained 10 bases not matched to a gene. Germline V CDR1 and CDR2: MNHEY, SMNVEV (reference sequence). CDR3 size: 18 residues. Here the CDR3 DNA reads TGTGCCAGCAGTTTATGGTCCTTGGGAGCGGGAGGGACAGATACGCAGTATTTT. Translating gives CASSLWSLGAGGTDTQYF.

This chain uses TRBV19 with TRBJ2-7; D possibly corresponds to TRBD1 (6 bases). This CDR3 has 13 residues. V gave up 1 base and J gave up 3 bases, with 7 bases separating them. Germline CDR1 and CDR2: LNHDA and SQIVND (reference sequence). Written as DNA, the CDR3 is TGTGCCAGTAGTATAGGAGGGGGCTACGAGCAGTACGTC. It is translated as CASSIGGGYEQYV.

This sequence joins TRBV27 and TRBJ2-7; D uncertain. The CDR3 is 11 residues long. Trimming shortened V by 6 bases and J by 7 bases, and 10 bases separated the two germline ends. Germline-derived CDR1 and CDR2 are MNHEY and SMNVEV (reference sequence). The CDR3 loop is CASREGGEQYV. In nucleotides, the CDR3 is TGTGCCAGCAGGGAAGGTGGGGAGCAGTACGTC.

The chain employs TRBV18 and TRBJ2-5; tentative D call: TRBD2 (5 bases). V lost 4 bases and J lost 2, with 11 bases in between. Germline-derived CDR1 and CDR2 are KGHSH and LQKENI. This CDR3 is built from 14 residues. The CDR3 DNA reads as TGTGCCAGCTCACAGGGCGGAGGTCAAGAGACCCAGTACTTC. This sequence encodes CASSQGGGQETQYF.

This clone was counted between two and nine times. This sequence joins TRBV25-1 and TRBJ2-1; 8 bases line up with TRBD2. The V segment lost 6 bases and the J segment 9 bases; nucleotides outside the gene matches: 10. CDR3 length: 14 residues. CDR1 MGHDK and CDR2 SYGVNS come from the germline V gene. This chain's CDR3 is CASRGGAGVGEQFF. CDR3 nucleotides: TGTGCCAGCAGGGGCGGAGCGGGAGTAGGTGAGCAGTTCTTC.

This clone turned up a few times. The genes are TRBV7-2 and TRBJ2-7; 9 bases fit TRBD2. Losses at the gene ends were 2 bases for V and 7 bases for J; bases not matched to a gene: 9. Germline V lookup: CDR1 SGHTA, CDR2 FQGNSA. The CDR3 spans 15 residues. As DNA, the CDR3 is TGTGCCAGCAGCTTATTAGCGGGGGACCGTATGGAGCAGTACTTC. Its protein is CASSLLAGDRMEQYF. Using reference TRBV7-2 and TRBJ2-7 for the parts outside the CDR3, the full variable domain is GAGVSQSPSNKVTEKGKDVELRCDPISGHTALYWYRQSLGQGLEFLIYFQGNSAPDKSGLPSDRFSAERTGGSVSTLTIQRTQQEDSAVYLCASSLLAGDRMEQYFGPGTRLTVT.